Shown below are 29 T cell receptor beta chains from a single sample sequenced in a study of CD8+ T cells in alopecia areata. Following extraction, RNA underwent reverse transcription to cDNA, which served as the sequencing template. TCRdb keeps only in-frame clones here, not all; method: immunoSEQ multiplex PCR. The sample contains approximately 61,000 clones, 95% to 97% of which appear only once. The sample was CD8+ T cells sorted from blood, taken at week 0. Source of these receptors: a human donor with alopecia areata.

The J gene is TRBJ1-1, the V gene TRBV6-6; D unresolved. V was cut by 0 bases and J by 11 bases, with 13 bases left in between. The length of the CDR3 is 13 residues. The germline V gene has CDR1 MNHNY and CDR2 SVGAGI (reference sequence). The CDR3, as DNA: TGTGCCAGCAGTTACTCGAGAGGGTCAGGCGCTTTCTTT. This codes for CASSYSRGSGAFF.

J is TRBJ2-3 and V is TRBV4-1; D ambiguous. The V end lost 4 bases, the J end lost 4 bases, and 12 bases lay between the germline ends. Looked up from germline, CDR1 is MGHRA and CDR2 is YSYEKL. CDR3 length: 14 residues. The CDR3 DNA reads as TGCGCCAGCAGCCCCCAGAGGAGCGCAGATACGCAGTATTTT. Translated: CASSPQRSADTQYF.

This rearrangement joins TRBV4-3 to TRBJ2-3, with TRBD2 matching over 9 bases. J lost 1 base, V lost 0 bases, and 5 bases had no gene match. This CDR3 is 17 amino acids long. In germline, CDR1 is LGHNA, CDR2 YSLEER. This chain's CDR3 is CASSQDSVAGGTDTQYF. In nucleotides, the CDR3 is TGCGCCAGCAGCCAAGATTCAGTAGCGGGGGGCACAGATACGCAGTATTTT.

On this clone itself: One junction end does not reproduce the germline sequence, and a read error may be involved. The chain has TRBV4-3 and TRBJ2-6, with D maybe TRBD1 (5 bases). This CDR3 is 16 amino acids long. Per the germline V gene, CDR1 is LGHNA and CDR2 is YSLEER. As DNA, the CDR3 is TGCGCCAGCAGCCAACCAGGGAAATCTGGGTCCAACGTCCTGACTTTC. It yields the protein CASSQPGKSGSNVLTF.

This clone has a single count. The rearrangement links TRBV13 to TRBJ2-2; perhaps D is TRBD1 or TRBD2 (6 bases each). The CDR3 length is 16 residues. In germline, CDR1 is PRHDT, CDR2 FYEKMQ (reference sequence). Trimming removed 5 bases at V and 2 bases at J, with 15 bases between. The CDR3, as DNA: TGTGCCAGCAGCCTAGACGGGGGCTTCAACACCGGGGAGCTGTTTTTT. Protein sequence: CASSLDGGFNTGELFF.

This rearrangement joins TRBV19 to TRBJ2-1; the match to TRBD1 covers 8 bases. The CDR3 has 13 residues. Looked up from germline, CDR1 is LNHDA and CDR2 is SQIVND (reference sequence). The J segment lost 9 bases and the V segment lost 9 bases, leaving 10 bases of the junction unmatched. This CDR3 is CASGQGPFGEQFF. The CDR3 coding sequence is TGTGCCAGCGGACAGGGACCCTTCGGTGAGCAGTTCTTC. Together with reference TRBV19 and TRBJ2-1, the CDR3 gives the full variable domain: DGGITQSPKYLFRKEGQNVTLSCEQNLNHDAMYWYRQDPGQGLRLIYYSQIVNDFQKGDIAEGYSVSREKKESFPLTVTSAQKNPTAFYLCASGQGPFGEQFFGPGTRLTVL.

The gene calls are TRBV7-2 and TRBJ1-1; D is undetermined. Looked up from germline, CDR1 is SGHTA and CDR2 is FQGNSA. V lost 5 bases and J 5 bases, leaving 12 bases between the germline ends. The CDR3 consists of 13 residues. CDR3: CASSPFIRTEAFF. CDR3 nucleotide sequence: TGTGCCAGCAGCCCCTTTATTAGGACTGAAGCTTTCTTT.

The genes are TRBV6-1 and TRBJ2-7, with D hard to call. The V end lost 3 bases, the J end lost 2 bases, and 20 bases lay between the germline ends. This CDR3 comprises 17 residues. CDR1 is MNHNS and CDR2 is SASEGT in the germline V gene. The DNA for the CDR3 is TGTGCCAGCAGTGACCCCCTCGGGCCCCTCGTAACCTACGAGCAGTACTTC. Translation: CASSDPLGPLVTYEQYF.

The chain links TRBV4-1 to TRBJ2-7, with a weak D call TRBD2 (5 bases). Trimming removed 3 bases from V and 0 bases from J, with 12 bases in between. CDR3 size: 15 residues. Germline V gene sequence: CDR1 MGHRA, CDR2 YSYEKL. The CDR3 loop reads CASSHQDSSSYEQYF. CDR3 sequence (DNA): TGCGCCAGCAGCCATCAGGACTCAAGCTCCTACGAGCAGTACTTC.

On this clone itself: Other DNA sequences in the same sample also yield this CDR3. This sequence joins TRBV4-3 and TRBJ1-1; D is ambiguous. Per the germline V gene, CDR1 is LGHNA and CDR2 is YSLEER. CDR3 length: 13 amino acids. V lost 1 base to trimming and J lost 2 bases, with 5 bases between them. CDR3 bases: TGCGCCAGCAGCCAAGGGGAAAACACTGAAGCTTTCTTT. Its protein product is CASSQGENTEAFF.

This sequence joins TRBV6-5 and TRBJ1-1; possibly TRBD1 for D (5 bases). Trimming took 8 bases from V and 4 from J, leaving 17 bases between them. Per the germline V gene, CDR1 is MNHEY and CDR2 is SVGAGI. CDR3 length: 14 amino acids. The CDR3: CASGAEGESTEAFF. CDR3 DNA sequence: TGTGCCAGCGGGGCGGAGGGTGAATCCACTGAAGCTTTCTTT.

This rearrangement joins TRBV7-9 to TRBJ2-7; tentative D call: TRBD1 (8 bases). The CDR3 loop spans 16 amino acids. In germline, CDR1 is SEHNR, CDR2 FQNEAQ (reference sequence). V was cut by 5 bases and J by 3 bases, with 20 bases left in between. CDR3 sequence reads: CASSPSGGQAIYEQYF. CDR3 in DNA: TGTGCCAGCAGCCCCTCGGGGGGACAGGCTATCTACGAGCAGTACTTC.

The CDR3 nucleotides are TGTGCCAGCAGCTTAGCGGGGGCCCCACCGGGTGATACGCAGTATTTT. It translates to CASSLAGAPPGDTQYF. This chain connects TRBV7-2 to TRBJ2-3; D may be TRBD1 (6 bases). The germline V gene has CDR1 SGHTA and CDR2 FQGNSA. The germline V and J ends were trimmed by 0 bases and 6 bases, with 16 bases remaining between them. CDR3 length: 16 residues.

V is TRBV7-8 and J is TRBJ2-7; a possible D gene is TRBD1 (6 bases). The CDR3 spans 15 residues. The V end was cut by 5 bases, the J end by 4 bases, with 18 bases between. Germline V gene sequence: CDR1 SGHVS, CDR2 FQNEAQ. In DNA, the CDR3 is TGTGCCAGCAGCATACGGACAGTCGGAGGATACGAGCAGTACTTC. Translation gives CASSIRTVGGYEQYF.

The chain recombines TRBV4-1 with TRBJ2-3, with a possible D match to TRBD1 (5 bases). Germline V gene data show CDR1 as MGHRA and CDR2 as YSYEKL. CDR3 length equals 15 residues. Trimming cost V 0 bases and J 1 base, with 8 bases left between them. The CDR3 sequence is CASSQEKGRTDTQYF. CDR3 in DNA: TGCGCCAGCAGCCAAGAAAAGGGGCGCACAGATACGCAGTATTTT.

V and J are TRBV7-9 and TRBJ2-7; D not certain. Per germline, CDR1 SEHNR and CDR2 FQNEAQ (reference sequence). Trimming cost V 6 bases and J 0 bases, with 6 bases left between them. The CDR3 length is 12 residues. The CDR3 region has the DNA TGTGCCAGCAGTCAAACCTCCTACGAGCAGTACTTC. Amino acids: CASSQTSYEQYF.

This chain connects TRBV5-6 to TRBJ2-1; TRBD1 might be the D (6 bases). The germline CDR1 and CDR2 sequences are SGHDT and YYEEEE. The V gene lost 4 bases and the J gene lost 0 bases, with 14 bases spanning the gap. This CDR3 spans 16 amino acids. CDR3 protein: CASSQWDKSSYNEQFF. CDR3 bases: TGTGCCAGCAGCCAATGGGACAAGAGCTCCTACAATGAGCAGTTCTTC. Full variable domain (outside the CDR3, taken from reference TRBV5-6 and TRBJ2-1): DAGVTQSPTHLIKTRGQQVTLRCSPKSGHDTVSWYQQALGQGPQFIFQYYEEEERQRGNFPDRFSGHQFPNYSSELNVNALLLGDSALYLCASSQWDKSSYNEQFFGPGTRLTVL.

The V gene is TRBV21-1, the J gene TRBJ2-6; TRBD2 is the table's D call, not checked against the DNA. TRBV21-1 is designated a pseudogene. This CDR3 contains 18 residues. CDR3 region: CASTRVIRGVPGANVLTF. CDR3 DNA sequence: TGTGCCAGCACCCGCGTTATACGGGGAGTCCCTGGGGCCAACGTCCTGACTTTC.

The chain couples TRBV4-1 to TRBJ2-7; maybe TRBD2 (6 bases). Between the trimmed V and J ends, which lost 0 bases and 1 base, there was a span of 10 bases. The CDR3 has 15 amino acids. Per germline, CDR1 MGHRA and CDR2 YSYEKL. In DNA form, the CDR3 reads TGCGCCAGCAGCCAAGACCGGGGGAAATCCTACGAGCAGTACTTC. This translates into CASSQDRGKSYEQYF.

The chain links TRBV19 to TRBJ2-7; the match to TRBD2 covers 12 bases. The CDR3 length is 15 residues. With V trimmed by 6 bases and J by 0 bases, 3 bases remained unmatched. In germline, CDR1 is LNHDA, CDR2 SQIVND (reference sequence). The CDR3 protein is CASRGLAGNSYEQYF. As DNA, the CDR3 is TGTGCCAGTAGAGGACTAGCGGGAAACTCCTACGAGCAGTACTTC.

This clone was counted once. The genes are TRBV7-9 and TRBJ2-4; D could derive from TRBD1 or TRBD2 (5 bases each). The germline V gene has CDR1 SEHNR and CDR2 FQNEAQ (reference sequence). The CDR3 is 17 amino acids. Trimming removed 5 bases from V and 0 bases from J, with 17 bases in between. This chain's CDR3 is CASSLEGRAIAKNIQYF. In nucleotides, the CDR3 is TGTGCCAGCAGCCTCGAGGGCAGGGCTATAGCCAAAAACATTCAGTACTTC. Based on the CDR3 plus reference TRBV7-9 and TRBJ2-4, the full variable domain is DTGVSQNPRHKITKRGQNVTFRCDPISEHNRLYWYRQTLGQGPEFLTYFQNEAQLEKSRLLSDRFSAERPKGSFSTLEIQRTEQGDSAMYLCASSLEGRAIAKNIQYFGAGTRLSVL.

V gene TRBV7-8 combines with J gene TRBJ2-1, with 12 bases that match TRBD1. The CDR3 spans 18 residues. Germline CDR1 is SGHVS and CDR2 is FQNEAQ. V lost 0 bases to trimming and J lost 2 bases; unmatched junction nucleotides: 5. The CDR3 sequence: CASSLAAGTGGAYNEQFF. The CDR3 coding sequence is TGTGCCAGCAGCTTAGCAGCTGGGACAGGGGGCGCCTACAATGAGCAGTTCTTC.

This chain connects TRBV13 to TRBJ2-3; TRBD1 aligns across 8 bases. This CDR3 spans 16 amino acids. Trimming cost V 4 bases and J 6 bases; bases outside gene matches: 12. Looked up from germline, CDR1 is PRHDT and CDR2 is FYEKMQ (reference sequence). Written as DNA, the CDR3 is TGTGCCAGCAGCTCCTCGACAGGGGTCCAAATGGATACGCAGTATTTT. This gives the protein CASSSSTGVQMDTQYF.

This chain links TRBV7-2 with TRBJ2-7, with TRBD2 matching 12 bases. The J segment lost 0 bases and the V segment lost 4 bases, leaving 4 bases of the junction unmatched. This CDR3 spans 16 amino acids. The V gene's germline CDR1 is SGHTA and CDR2 FQGNSA. CDR3 coding DNA: TGTGCCAGCAGCTACGGACTAGCGGGGAGCTCCTACGAGCAGTACTTC. Protein: CASSYGLAGSSYEQYF.

The DNA for the CDR3 is TGTGCCAGCAGCCCCCCGGGGGTGAACACTGAAGCTTTCTTT. The encoded protein is CASSPPGVNTEAFF. This rearrangement joins TRBV7-9 to TRBJ1-1, with D tentatively TRBD1 (5 bases). The germline V and J ends were trimmed by 5 bases and 0 bases, with 10 bases remaining between them. Germline-derived CDR1 and CDR2 are SEHNR and FQNEAQ (reference sequence). The length of the CDR3 is 14 residues.

The chain uses TRBV4-1 and TRBJ1-1; D may be TRBD1 (5 bases). Trimming took off 0 bases at V and 3 bases at J, with 23 bases between the two ends. The CDR3 covers 19 residues. Germline CDR1 and CDR2: MGHRA and YSYEKL. The CDR3 sequence is CASSQEYVGPGRKDTEAFF. Written as DNA, the CDR3 is TGCGCCAGCAGCCAAGAATACGTCGGTCCGGGGCGGAAGGACACTGAAGCTTTCTTT.

This chain connects TRBV28 to TRBJ2-2, with D perhaps TRBD2 (6 bases). V lost 2 bases, J lost 5 bases, and 9 bases lay in between. In germline, CDR1 is MDHEN, CDR2 SYDVKM. The CDR3 length is 14 residues. The CDR3 sequence is CASSLIGGTGELFF. CDR3 in DNA: TGTGCCAGCAGTTTAATTGGGGGGACCGGGGAGCTGTTTTTT.

This chain's CDR3 is CASSPPGARYEQYF. In DNA form, the CDR3 reads TGTGCCAGCAGCCCCCCGGGGGCCCGCTACGAGCAGTACTTC. The rearrangement links TRBV7-9 to TRBJ2-7; the D gene could be TRBD1 or TRBD2 (6 bases each). Germline V gene lookup returns CDR1 SEHNR and CDR2 FQNEAQ (reference sequence). This CDR3 is 14 amino acids long. Trimming removed 5 bases at V and 3 bases at J, with 14 bases between.

In its sample, this clone ranks as medium-sized. The junction differs from germline at one of its ends, possibly a read error. The CDR3 DNA reads TGTGCCAGCAGTAAATACAACGTCCTGACTTTC. Translation gives CASSKYNVLTF. The V and J genes are TRBV25-1 and TRBJ2-6; D is unresolved. The CDR3 is made up of 11 amino acids. In germline, CDR1 is MGHDK, CDR2 SYGVNS. Supplemented by reference TRBV25-1 and TRBJ2-6, the full variable domain reads EADIYQTPRYLVIGTGKKITLECSQTMGHDKMYWYQQDPGMELHLIHYSYGVNSTEKGDLSSESTVSRIRTEHFPLTLESARPSHTSQYLCASSKYNVLTFGAGSRLTVL.